The clone carrying this T cell receptor beta chain has a count of ten or more. Measured with immunoSEQ multiplex PCR; TCRdb has only the in-frame clones, and not every one. In the table there are about 100,000 clones, about 90% of which are singletons. This entry comes from a study of T cell responses to AZD1222 COVID-19 vaccine. The trim removed 3 bases at V and 6 bases at J, leaving 19 bases unmatched. CDR1 MGHDK and CDR2 SYGVNS come from the germline V gene. The CDR3 loop spans 18 amino acids. This chain links TRBV25-1 with TRBJ1-1; 7 bases map to TRBD1. The receptor's source is an adult in good health. Source: peripheral blood, taken on day 0 of AZD1222 vaccination. The CDR3 nucleotides are TGTGCCAGCAGTGATATCGAGCCCCAACAGGGGATGTACGCTGAAGCTTTCTTT. Encoded protein: CASSDIEPQQGMYAEAFF.